This paragraph reports one T cell receptor beta chain. The method was immunoSEQ multiplex PCR; TCRdb's version includes in-frame clones alone and lacks a portion of them. Altogether tens of thousands of clones are present, 91% being singletons, with the ten largest covering 0.86%. This record belongs to a study of T cell changes during pregnancy in multiple sclerosis. The length of the CDR3 is 15 residues. Losses at the gene ends were 3 bases for V and 3 bases for J; bases not matched to a gene: 9. Germline values: CDR1 SGHRS, CDR2 YFSETQ. This receptor was taken from a female donor with multiple sclerosis, enrolled in a pregnancy study. Sequencing used peripheral blood, obtained in the second trimester of pregnancy. The chain recombines TRBV5-1 with TRBJ2-7, with 7 bases lining up with TRBD1. The CDR3, as DNA: TGCGCCAGCAGCTCAAGAGGGACAGTTAACTACGAGCAGTACTTC. It encodes CASSSRGTVNYEQYF.